The rows below give T cell receptor beta chains drawn from one sample of a study of blood T cell repertoires in COVID-19. The table came from immunoSEQ multiplex PCR; TCRdb's copy has only in-frame clones and leaves some out. Found here are about 200,000 clones, 85% of them singletons; the top ten hold roughly 20%. Sequences were obtained from PBMCs or T cells enriched from blood (not recorded which). These receptors were obtained from a man between 40 and 49 years old who had recovered from COVID-19. Both conserved end residues are trimmed from each CDR3. The D gene is left open where the match is weak.

TRBV28 | . | ASSPPGDEAF
TRBV5-4 | TRBD2 | ASSFSGRHGGELF
TRBV28 | TRBD1 | ASRPGQGYEQY
TRBV4-1 | TRBD1 | ASSQVQGYLNTEAF
TRBV7-3 | TRBD1 | ASSDRGLSTDTQY
TRBV5-1 | TRBD2 | ASSLPSGTPGETQY
TRBV7-2 | TRBD1 | ASRYSAGGTGVPQETQY
TRBV30 | TRBD2 | AWGYFSGRVSDTQY
TRBV10-3 | . | AIRDSGRTGVRYEQY
TRBV6-5 | . | ASSARQGRGETQY
TRBV6-5 | TRBD1 | ALDQGARNNEQF
TRBV7-9 | . | ASSSDSTPHSPLH
TRBV5-6 | . | ASSRRDSGDYGYT
TRBV4-2 | . | ASSQEVGGSSYEQY